Listed below are T cell receptor beta chains from one sample, sequenced in a study of cytomegalovirus exposure and HLA in healthy donors. Measured with immunoSEQ multiplex PCR; TCRdb has only the in-frame clones, and not every one. The table lists about 96,000 clones, around 60% of them singletons. The material sequenced was PBMCs. The receptors here all came from a man in his fifties or sixties in good health and CMV-seronegative. The conserved cysteine and the conserved F or W are not part of the CDR3 here.

j_gene,v_gene,CDR3aa
TRBJ1-2,TRBV11-3,ASSLDQVGYT
TRBJ2-2,TRBV28,ASSSAGTVPTGELF
TRBJ2-1,TRBV19,ASSITGSEQF
TRBJ2-1,TRBV7-9,ASSPGTYNEQF
TRBJ1-5,TRBV19,ASSMRSGSHQTNQPQH
TRBJ2-3,TRBV5-4,ASSFGAGATDTQY
TRBJ2-3,TRBV7-9,ASSLAPLSSDTQY
TRBJ1-1,TRBV7-3,ASSSQGAHTEAF
TRBJ2-2,TRBV2,ASRRNTGGRTGELF
TRBJ1-3,TRBV5-4,ASSFRGGNTIY
TRBJ2-7,TRBV19,ASIKAGGPDEQY
TRBJ1-1,TRBV6-5,ASSPSQRSTEAF
TRBJ1-2,TRBV5-5,ASSQETGQGGYGYT
TRBJ2-3,TRBV6-4,ASSVDGTSGTDTQY
TRBJ1-1,TRBV4-1,ASSRDRRAEAF
TRBJ2-3,TRBV11-2,ASSLDHVGADTQY
TRBJ2-7,TRBV6-1,ASSPWRLSVEQY
TRBJ2-7,TRBV7-9,ASSLVILGQRTYEQY
TRBJ1-1,TRBV5-1,ASSLGREYTEAF
TRBJ2-7,TRBV6-1,ASSETPGGSNTYEQY
TRBJ2-7,TRBV6-5,ASSYFKPGQGAEQY
TRBJ2-7,TRBV12-5,ASGLWSGEEQY
TRBJ2-1,TRBV7-9,ASRIRGASGRNEQF
TRBJ2-5,TRBV5-1,ASSVQGARRETQY
TRBJ2-5,TRBV7-9,ASSPRQEETQY
TRBJ2-4,TRBV7-9,ASSIERGGFVDNIQY
TRBJ2-7,TRBV6-5,ASSPRTGMTYEQY
TRBJ1-5,TRBV6-1,ASNLDRGVLGAQH
TRBJ1-3,TRBV5-1,ASSSGTTPGNTIY
TRBJ2-7,TRBV30,AWGQTSSSYEQY
TRBJ2-1,TRBV28,ASETGGGGNEQF
TRBJ1-6,TRBV6-4,ASSDVNGPKNSPLH
TRBJ2-3,TRBV27,ASSSPRSGATDTQY
TRBJ2-1,TRBV5-8,ASSPRLAGSSNEQF
TRBJ2-7,TRBV11-2,ASSLLRLTSGGSYEQY
TRBJ2-3,TRBV5-1,ASSLRGAPTDTQY
TRBJ2-2,TRBV7-6,ASSTTSGGAARELF
TRBJ2-3,TRBV6-5,ASFRDSRDTQY
TRBJ2-2,TRBV29-1,SAQTGGTGELF
TRBJ1-2,TRBV7-2,ASSLAFPGFGYT
TRBJ2-5,TRBV11-3,ASSRRSSGSGETQY
TRBJ1-5,TRBV30,AWSGGGGGQPQH
TRBJ2-1,TRBV10-3,AISATGVGYNEQF
TRBJ2-3,TRBV19,ASSIGTSYTDTQY
TRBJ1-1,TRBV5-4,ASSVGSAKNTEAF
TRBJ1-2,TRBV5-1,ASSRTASNYGYT
TRBJ2-5,TRBV7-9,ASSLSRDRVFFGETQY
TRBJ2-5,TRBV6-5,ASSYRGQGAQETQY
TRBJ1-2,TRBV5-1,ASSSGGTYRYT
TRBJ1-5,TRBV6-5,ASGVRGINQPQH
TRBJ2-7,TRBV21-1,ASSKGACFDSYEQY
TRBJ2-1,TRBV5-4,ASSLEGGSYNEQF
TRBJ1-2,TRBV14,ASSPGMRRYGYT
TRBJ2-2,TRBV5-6,ASRLLAGLIETGELF
TRBJ1-3,TRBV11-2,ASSYDLISGNTIY
TRBJ1-1,TRBV7-2,ASSIPDSYTEAF
TRBJ2-7,TRBV7-2,ASSLGGVAAYEQY